Included here is one T cell receptor (beta chain) sequence, with context. V lost 7 bases, J lost 4 bases, and 13 bases lay in between. The CDR3 is 13 residues long. CDR1 SNHLY and CDR2 FYNNEI come from the germline V gene. TCRdb's table, derived via immunoSEQ multiplex PCR, lists solely in-frame clones and lacks some. The sample consists of around 200,000 clones, 65% to 85% of them appearing once. The data originate from a study of blood T cell repertoires in COVID-19. This rearrangement joins TRBV2 to TRBJ2-5, with D possibly TRBD2 on 6 matching bases. Material for sequencing was peripheral blood. This sequence originates from a man aged 40-49 years with active or convalescent COVID-19. The CDR3 spells CASTGLGGETQYF. DNA for the CDR3: TGTGCCAGCACGGGTTTGGGGGGAGAGACCCAGTACTTC.